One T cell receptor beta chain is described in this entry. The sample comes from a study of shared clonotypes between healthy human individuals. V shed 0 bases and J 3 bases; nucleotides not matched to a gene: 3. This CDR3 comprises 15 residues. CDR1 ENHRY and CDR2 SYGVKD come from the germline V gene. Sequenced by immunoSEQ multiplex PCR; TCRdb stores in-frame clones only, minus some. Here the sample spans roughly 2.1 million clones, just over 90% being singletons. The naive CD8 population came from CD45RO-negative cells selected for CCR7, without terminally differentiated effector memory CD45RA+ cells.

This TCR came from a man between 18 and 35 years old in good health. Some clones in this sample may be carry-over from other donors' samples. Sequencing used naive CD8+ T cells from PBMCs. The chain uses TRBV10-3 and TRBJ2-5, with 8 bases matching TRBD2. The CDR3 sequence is CAISESLAGKETQYF. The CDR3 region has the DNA TGTGCCATCAGTGAGTCGTTAGCGGGAAAAGAGACCCAGTACTTC.